The 7 T cell receptor beta chains presented below share a single source sample, sequenced in a study of breast tumors, draining lymph nodes, adjacent tissues. The lymph nodes were axillary draining lymph nodes from breast cancer patients. TCRdb recomputed calls from the multiplex PCR reads with MiXCR, one row per CDR3 protein. The sample includes about 180,000 distinct CDR3 sequences, 30% to 35% of them seen just once. The sequenced sample was axillary lymph node tissue. The receptors shown here come from a female donor with breast cancer. Some clones in this sample may be carry-over from other donors' samples.

This clonotype was seen more than once but under ten times. This rearrangement joins TRBV6-4 to TRBJ2-5; tentatively, D is TRBD1 (6 bases). The CDR3 loop spans 11 amino acids. V was clipped by 3 bases and J by 7 bases, with 6 bases between them. Germline assignment: CDR1 MRHNA and CDR2 SNTAGT. The CDR3 loop is CASSEGGTQYF. DNA of the CDR3: TGTGCCAGCAGTGAAGGGGGGACCCAGTACTTC.

This clonotype was counted at least ten times. This chain connects TRBV6-5 to TRBJ1-2; the D is unclear. The V gene lost 7 bases and the J gene lost 4 bases, with 16 bases spanning the gap. Germline V gene lookup returns CDR1 MNHEY and CDR2 SVGAGI. The CDR3 is 14 residues long. CDR3 coding DNA: TGTGCCAGCAAACAAAGTGCTTCGCGCTATGGCTACACCTTC. It is translated as CASKQSASRYGYTF.

This clonotype was seen many times. The chain carries TRBV11-1 and TRBJ1-1; TRBD1 matches at 8 bases. The CDR3 contains 16 residues. Germline-derived CDR1 and CDR2 are SGHAT and FQDESV (reference sequence). Losses at the gene ends were 7 bases for V and 1 base for J; bases not matched to a gene: 11. The CDR3 is CASTDRTGTSNTEAFF. The CDR3, as DNA: TGTGCCAGCACGGATAGGACAGGGACCTCGAACACTGAAGCTTTCTTT.

The chain has TRBV2 and TRBJ2-1; D is uncertain. V lost 3 bases and J 8 bases, leaving 14 bases between the germline ends. Germline assignment: CDR1 SNHLY and CDR2 FYNNEI. This CDR3 comprises 14 residues. CDR3 sequence reads: CASSEQLNLYEQFF. The CDR3 DNA is TGTGCCAGCAGTGAGCAACTAAATCTCTATGAGCAGTTCTTC. Full variable domain (rest looked up from reference TRBV2 and TRBJ2-1): EPEVTQTPSHQVTQMGQEVILRCVPISNHLYFYWYRQILGQKVEFLVSFYNNEISEKSEIFDDQFSVERPDGSNFTLKIRSTKLEDSAMYFCASSEQLNLYEQFFGPGTRLTVL.

This clonotype has a count of ten or more. The chain links TRBV7-8 to TRBJ2-1, with 7 bases aligning to TRBD2. There are 16 residues in the CDR3. V trimming: 5 bases; J trimming: 7 bases; junction bases outside the gene matches: 14. In germline, CDR1 is SGHVS, CDR2 FQNEAQ. As DNA, the CDR3 is TGTGCCAGCAGCCGCGGGGACTTTTGGGGGGGGAATGAGCAGTTCTTC. Translated, it gives CASSRGDFWGGNEQFF.

This clonotype was seen only a few times. The chain employs TRBV4-2 and TRBJ2-4; D is possibly TRBD2 (7 bases). The CDR3 is 15 amino acids. Trimming removed 0 bases from V and 5 bases from J, with 11 bases in between. The V gene's germline CDR1 is LGHNA and CDR2 YNFKEQ. CDR3 in amino acids: CASSQEGGDQNIQYF. As DNA, the CDR3 is TGTGCCAGCAGCCAAGAAGGGGGGGACCAAAACATTCAGTACTTC.

The chain links TRBV29-1 to TRBJ2-1, with D perhaps given as TRBD1 or TRBD2 (7 bases each). The germline gives CDR1 SQVTM, CDR2 ANQGSEA. CDR3 length: 15 amino acids. The V end was cut by 6 bases, the J end by 0 bases, with 15 bases between. The CDR3 is CSVERDSYSYNEQFF. The CDR3 DNA follows: TGCAGCGTGGAGCGGGACAGTTACTCCTACAATGAGCAGTTCTTC.